This TCR beta chain comes out of a study of cytomegalovirus exposure and HLA in healthy donors. As to this clone: No antigen is known for it.

Profiling relied on immunoSEQ multiplex PCR, and the TCRdb table lists in-frame clones only, not all of them. The table includes more than 100,000 clones, about 88% detected once. General study points: In vitro assays verified that three CMV-associated chains recognized CMV antigens specifically. Published work reported that the classifier diagnosed cytomegalovirus status with high specificity and sensitivity.

The CDR3 runs to 16 residues. Trimming took 0 bases from V and 1 from J; bases not matched to a gene: 3. CDR1 is MGHRA and CDR2 is YSYEKL in the germline V gene. The source of this sequence is a man younger than 40 in good health and CMV-seronegative. The source material was PBMCs. J is TRBJ2-7 and V is TRBV4-1; TRBD1 matches 10 bases. The CDR3 here is CASSQDLGQGSYEQYF. For the CDR3, the DNA is TGCGCCAGCAGCCAAGATCTGGGACAGGGGTCCTACGAGCAGTACTTC.